A single sample is the source of the 4 T cell receptor beta chains below, sequenced in a study of OX40 agonist ivuxolimab in advanced cancers. The protocol was immunoSEQ multiplex PCR, while the TCRdb copy is restricted to in-frame clones and leaves out a portion. The sample holds some 19,000 clones; 80% to 85% are singletons and the top ten take 3% to 4.5%. Here the sequenced sample was CD4+ or CD8+ T cells sorted from blood, taken in a trial of the OX40 agonist ivuxolimab. These receptors were taken from an adult with an advanced solid tumor such as melanoma, head and neck, liver or kidney cancer.

In this sample, this clone turned up once. The CDR3 DNA is TGTGCCAGCAGCATCGGACAGGGTCAGCCCCAGCATTTT. Encoded protein: CASSIGQGQPQHF. The chain carries TRBV6-6 and TRBJ1-5, with 8 bases matching TRBD1. V gave up 6 bases and J gave up 6 bases; unmatched junction bases: 4. The CDR3 has 13 amino acids. CDR1 is MNHNY, CDR2 SVGAGI, per germline (reference sequence).

This sequence joins TRBV5-1 and TRBJ2-7, with D hard to call. In germline, CDR1 is SGHRS, CDR2 YFSETQ. The V end lost 4 bases, the J end lost 1 base, and 9 bases lay between the germline ends. This CDR3 comprises 13 residues. CDR3 loop: CASSAAGSYEQYF. The CDR3 DNA reads as TGCGCCAGCAGCGCCGCTGGGTCCTACGAGCAGTACTTC.

CDR3 DNA: TGTGCCAGCAGCATAGGACCGAATCAGCCCCAGCATTTT. Protein product: CASSIGPNQPQHF. This chain connects TRBV7-9 to TRBJ1-5, with D unresolved. The germline gives CDR1 SEHNR, CDR2 FQNEAQ (reference sequence). This CDR3 has 13 residues. Trimming removed 5 bases at V and 4 bases at J, with 9 bases between.

This chain connects TRBV28 to TRBJ2-7, with 12 bases fitting TRBD2. In germline, CDR1 is MDHEN, CDR2 SYDVKM. V lost 5 bases and J lost 2; bases outside the gene matches: 7. The CDR3 contains 16 residues. The CDR3 nucleotides are TGTGCCAGCAGTGCCCTTCGGACTAGCGGGACCTACGAGCAGTACTTC. It is translated as CASSALRTSGTYEQYF.